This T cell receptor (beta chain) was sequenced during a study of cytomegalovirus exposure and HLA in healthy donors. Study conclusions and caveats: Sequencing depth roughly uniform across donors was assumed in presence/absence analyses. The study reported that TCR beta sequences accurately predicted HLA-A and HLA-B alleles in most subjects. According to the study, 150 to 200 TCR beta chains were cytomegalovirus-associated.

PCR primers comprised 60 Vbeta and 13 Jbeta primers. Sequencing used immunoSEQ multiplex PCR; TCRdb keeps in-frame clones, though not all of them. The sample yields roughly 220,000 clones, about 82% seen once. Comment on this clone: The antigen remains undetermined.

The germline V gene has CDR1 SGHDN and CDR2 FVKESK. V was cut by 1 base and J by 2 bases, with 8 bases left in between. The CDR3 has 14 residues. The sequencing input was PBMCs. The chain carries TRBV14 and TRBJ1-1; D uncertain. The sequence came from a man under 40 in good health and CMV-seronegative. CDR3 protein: CASSQVAGNTEAFF. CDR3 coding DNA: TGTGCCAGCAGCCAAGTTGCAGGCAACACTGAAGCTTTCTTT.